A single T cell receptor beta chain is shown here with its context. The data originate from a study of blood T cell repertoires in COVID-19. Study-level background: The United States, Italy and Spain were the sources of the acute and convalescent COVID-19 samples.

Profiling relied on immunoSEQ multiplex PCR, and the TCRdb table lists in-frame clones only, not all of them. Of about 210,000 clones listed, 84% were seen once; the top ten hold about 8%. V dropped 4 bases and J dropped 0; count of bases not matched to a gene: 15. Germline V gives CDR1 SGHRS, CDR2 YFSETQ. This CDR3 region has 19 residues. The TCR originated in a woman aged 45 to 65 with active or convalescent COVID-19. The sample was peripheral blood. The J gene is TRBJ2-3, the V gene TRBV5-1; TRBD2 matches at 9 bases. The CDR3 DNA sequence: TGCGCCAGCAGCCCGCGAGGGAGTCTAGCGGGGACTAGCACAGATACGCAGTATTTT. It translates to CASSPRGSLAGTSTDTQYF.